This passage covers 24 T cell receptor beta chains from one sample sequenced in a study of Graves' ophthalmopathy and Graves' hyperthyroidism. RNA served as the template for amplifying TCR beta CDR3 regions. Following a first-round RT-PCR that used HTBI primers, a second-round multiplex PCR was carried out. Using its own MiXCR run on the multiplex PCR reads, TCRdb lists one record per CDR3 protein. The table records about 420,000 distinct CDR3 sequences, approximately 21% of them present only once. Sequencing input: peripheral blood. The receptors were sampled from a woman aged 18-35 years with stable Graves' hyperthyroidism.

This clonotype was detected many times. The chain has TRBV6-1 and TRBJ1-1, with 7 nucleotides matching TRBD1. J was trimmed by 3 bases and V by 4 bases; bases with no gene match: 5. CDR3 length equals 14 residues. Germline CDR1 MNHNS, CDR2 SASEGT. The CDR3 nucleotides are TGTGCCAGCAGTGGACAGGGTCGGGACACTGAAGCTTTCTTT. The encoded protein is CASSGQGRDTEAFF.

This clonotype was counted ten times or more. The J gene is TRBJ2-7, the V gene TRBV19; D is uncertain. Between the trimmed V and J ends, which lost 8 bases and 5 bases, there was a span of 16 bases. This CDR3 is built from 13 residues. CDR1 and CDR2 from the germline V gene are LNHDA and SQIVND (reference sequence). Here the CDR3 reads CASRHTTRDEQYF. CDR3 nucleotides: TGTGCCAGTCGGCACACGACCCGAGACGAGCAGTACTTC.

The chain carries TRBV6-1 and TRBJ1-2; 8 bases are shared with TRBD1. Germline trimming cut 6 bases from V and 7 bases from J; bases unmatched to any gene: 7. Germline CDR1 MNHNS, CDR2 SASEGT. CDR3 length equals 13 residues. CDR3 amino acids: CASRQGVMGGYTF. Written as DNA, the CDR3 is TGTGCCAGCAGACAGGGGGTTATGGGTGGCTACACCTTC.

This clonotype was seen at least ten times. The chain has TRBV6-1 and TRBJ2-7, with 9 bases that match TRBD1. The CDR3 spans 15 residues. Germline V gives CDR1 MNHNS, CDR2 SASEGT. The J segment lost 5 bases and the V segment lost 3 bases, leaving 8 bases of the junction unmatched. As DNA, the CDR3 is TGTGCCAGCAGTGATCAGGACAGGGGCTCGAACGAGCAGTACTTC. It yields the protein CASSDQDRGSNEQYF.

This clonotype occurred many times. The chain carries TRBV6-1 and TRBJ1-5; no clear D gene. Trimming took 5 bases from V and 0 from J, leaving 17 bases between them. Germline loops: CDR1 MNHNS, CDR2 SASEGT. This CDR3 comprises 17 residues. CDR3 bases: TGTGCCAGCAGTCCCACACCGGACGTTTATAGCAATCAGCCCCAGCATTTT. This gives the protein CASSPTPDVYSNQPQHF.

This clonotype occurred many times. The rearrangement links TRBV7-2 to TRBJ2-2; D remains unclear. The germline V gene has CDR1 SGHTA and CDR2 FQGNSA. CDR3 length equals 15 residues. Trimming took off 2 bases at V and 3 bases at J, with 10 bases between the two ends. The CDR3 DNA follows: TGTGCCAGCAGCTTAATCCCATCCGACACCGGGGAGCTGTTTTTT. It is translated as CASSLIPSDTGELFF.

The chain joins TRBV6-1 to TRBJ1-1; TRBD1 aligns across 7 bases. Trimming cost V 6 bases and J 5 bases; bases outside gene matches: 9. Germline V lookup: CDR1 MNHNS, CDR2 SASEGT. This CDR3 comprises 14 residues. CDR3 loop: CASRTGWRGTEAFF. CDR3 in DNA: TGTGCCAGCAGGACAGGGTGGAGAGGGACTGAAGCTTTCTTT.

The sample holds many counts of this clonotype. V gene TRBV28 combines with J gene TRBJ1-5; perhaps TRBD1 as D (5 bases). The ends were cut back, 5 bases at V and 2 bases at J, with 16 bases in the middle. CDR1 and CDR2 from the germline V gene are MDHEN and SYDVKM. This CDR3 has 16 residues. The CDR3 protein is CASSPRAWGGNQPQHF. Written as DNA, the CDR3 is TGTGCCAGCAGTCCCCGGGCGTGGGGCGGCAATCAGCCCCAGCATTTT.

The rearrangement uses TRBV12-3 or TRBV12-4 and TRBJ1-5; no clear D gene. The CDR3 totals 15 residues. Trimming stripped 2 bases from V and 2 bases from J, with 10 bases between. The CDR3 nucleotides read TGTGCCAGCAGTTTATCGATGGGTGGCAATCAGCCCCAGCATTTT. Residues: CASSLSMGGNQPQHF.

The chain carries TRBV24-1 and TRBJ2-5; perhaps TRBD2 as D (6 bases). The CDR3 is 13 residues long. Germline V lookup: CDR1 KGHDR, CDR2 SFDVKD. The ends were cut back, 1 base at V and 5 bases at J, with 7 bases in the middle. As DNA, the CDR3 is TGTGCCACCAGTGATTTCCGGGAGGAGACCCAGTACTTC. Its protein is CATSDFREETQYF.

There are many counts of this clonotype. This chain connects TRBV6-1 to TRBJ1-1; no clear D gene. The CDR3 is 14 amino acids. The germline CDR1 and CDR2 sequences are MNHNS and SASEGT. Trimming took 1 base from V and 0 from J, leaving 6 bases between them. DNA for the CDR3: TGTGCCAGCAGTGAAGTGATCATGAACACTGAAGCTTTCTTT. It specifies CASSEVIMNTEAFF.

This clonotype occurred many times. The rearrangement links TRBV25-1 to TRBJ2-6; D call uncertain. This CDR3 has 15 amino acids. V gave up 2 bases and J gave up 9 bases, with 14 bases separating them. The V gene's germline CDR1 is MGHDK and CDR2 SYGVNS. CDR3 loop: CASSETLPFGNVLTF. The CDR3, as DNA: TGTGCCAGCAGTGAAACCCTTCCATTCGGCAACGTCCTGACTTTC. Filled out from reference TRBV25-1 and TRBJ2-6, the complete variable domain reads EADIYQTPRYLVIGTGKKITLECSQTMGHDKMYWYQQDPGMELHLIHYSYGVNSTEKGDLSSESTVSRIRTEHFPLTLESARPSHTSQYLCASSETLPFGNVLTFGAGSRLTVL.

The table lists this clonotype with many counts. The chain joins TRBV28 to TRBJ2-4, with 10 nucleotides matching TRBD1. Per germline, CDR1 MDHEN and CDR2 SYDVKM. This CDR3 comprises 21 residues. V shed 3 bases, J shed 0 bases, and the junction held 17 bases outside the gene matches. The CDR3 here is CASSFPTGGQGSLLAKNIQYF. The CDR3 DNA reads TGTGCCAGCAGTTTTCCCACAGGGGGACAGGGGTCTCTACTAGCCAAAAACATTCAGTACTTC.

This clonotype was counted ten times or more. The rearrangement uses TRBV7-2 and TRBJ1-3; D remains ambiguous. Germline V gene data show CDR1 as SGHTA and CDR2 as FQGNSA. V was shortened by 2 bases and J by 4 bases, with 15 bases between the two germline ends. The CDR3 sequence is 16 residues long. The CDR3 coding sequence is TGTGCCAGCAGCTTACGCTCATCAATGAGAGGAAACACCATATATTTT. Protein sequence: CASSLRSSMRGNTIYF.

This clonotype appeared a few times. A much larger clone lies a single base off, so this may be a read error. This chain connects TRBV9 to TRBJ2-7; 7 nucleotides line up with TRBD2. Trimming removed 3 bases from V and 1 base from J; junction bases left unmatched: 10. This CDR3 is 16 amino acids long. The germline gives CDR1 SGDLS, CDR2 YYNGEE. This CDR3 reads CASSGEGASGSYEQYF. Here the CDR3 DNA reads TGTGCCAGCAGCGGGGAAGGGGCTAGCGGATCCTACGAGCAGTACTTC. Combining the CDR3 with reference TRBV9 and TRBJ2-7 gives the whole variable domain DSGVTQTPKHLITATGQRVTLRCSPRSGDLSVYWYQQSLDQGLQFLIQYYNGEERAKGNILERFSAQQFPDLHSELNLSSLELGDSALYFCASSGEGASGSYEQYFGPGTRLTVT.

The chain joins TRBV7-9 to TRBJ2-2; D gene unclear. The CDR3 runs to 10 residues. The germline V gene has CDR1 SEHNR and CDR2 FQNEAQ (reference sequence). The CDR3 DNA is TGTGTCGTAGACTCCGGGGAGCTGTTTTTT. This translates into CVVDSGELFF.

The CDR3 loop reads CASSQEETSGSIYEQYF. Here the CDR3 DNA reads TGCGCCAGCAGCCAAGAGGAGACTAGCGGGAGTATCTACGAGCAGTACTTC. The chain recombines TRBV4-1 with TRBJ2-7, with 12 bases lining up with TRBD2. Germline V gives CDR1 MGHRA, CDR2 YSYEKL. The CDR3 covers 17 residues. J was trimmed by 3 bases and V by 0 bases; bases with no gene match: 6.

V usage is TRBV15 and J usage is TRBJ2-7; 8 bases fit TRBD1. Germline lookup yields CDR1 LNHNV and CDR2 YYDKDF (reference sequence). CDR3 size: 16 residues. V shed 0 bases and J 0 bases; nucleotides not matched to a gene: 4. Written as DNA, the CDR3 is TGTGCCACCAGCAGAGACACAGGGGGAAGCTCCTACGAGCAGTACTTC. It is translated as CATSRDTGGSSYEQYF.

This clonotype was counted ten times or more. This chain joins TRBV7-2 and TRBJ1-2, with no clear D. The CDR3 is made up of 15 amino acids. Trimming shortened V by 5 bases and J by 6 bases, and 19 bases separated the two germline ends. CDR1 and CDR2 from the germline V gene are SGHTA and FQGNSA. As DNA, the CDR3 is TGTGCCAGCAGCAAAGCCCTTTTTAGCGGGAATGGCTACACCTTC. Translating gives CASSKALFSGNGYTF.

This sequence joins TRBV6-1 and TRBJ2-5, with 8 bases that match TRBD1. Trimming cost V 6 bases and J 1 base; bases outside gene matches: 4. CDR3 length equals 14 residues. Germline assignment: CDR1 MNHNS and CDR2 SASEGT. DNA for the CDR3: TGTGCCAGCAGGGCCGGGACAGGCCAAGAGACCCAGTACTTC. Protein product: CASRAGTGQETQYF.

CDR3 region: CASSPLPATGELFF. The CDR3 DNA follows: TGCGCCAGCAGCCCGTTACCGGCCACCGGGGAGCTGTTTTTT. V gene TRBV5-1 combines with J gene TRBJ2-2; D is undetermined. CDR3 length equals 14 residues. The germline gives CDR1 SGHRS, CDR2 YFSETQ. The germline V and J ends were trimmed by 4 bases and 4 bases, with 11 bases remaining between them. The full variable domain, its missing parts supplied by reference TRBV5-1 and TRBJ2-2, is KAGVTQTPRYLIKTRGQQVTLSCSPISGHRSVSWYQQTPGQGLQFLFEYFSETQRNKGNFPGRFSGRQFSNSRSEMNVSTLELGDSALYLCASSPLPATGELFFGEGSRLTVL.

The chain carries TRBV4-2 and TRBJ1-1; D unclear. CDR1 is LGHNA and CDR2 is YNFKEQ in the germline V gene. Trimming removed 3 bases from V and 1 base from J, with 15 bases in between. The CDR3 is 16 amino acids. As DNA, the CDR3 is TGTGCCAGCAGCCACCCGGGAATTAGAGGGAACACTGAAGCTTTCTTT. Translation: CASSHPGIRGNTEAFF.

This clonotype was seen at least ten times. The rearrangement links TRBV19 to TRBJ2-5; D remains ambiguous. V lost 1 base, J lost 1 base, and 7 bases lay in between. CDR1 LNHDA and CDR2 SQIVND come from the germline V gene (reference sequence). This CDR3 is built from 14 residues. The CDR3 here is CASSIGVGQETQYF. CDR3 sequence (DNA): TGTGCCAGTAGTATAGGAGTCGGCCAAGAGACCCAGTACTTC.

This clonotype was observed at least ten times. The rearrangement links TRBV7-2 to TRBJ2-7, with D possibly being TRBD2 (5 bases). The germline V and J ends were trimmed by 1 base and 5 bases, with 15 bases remaining between them. Germline V lookup: CDR1 SGHTA, CDR2 FQGNSA. CDR3 length: 15 residues. The CDR3 sequence: CASSLVEGRVNEQYF. DNA for the CDR3: TGTGCCAGCAGCTTAGTAGAGGGTAGAGTAAACGAGCAGTACTTC.